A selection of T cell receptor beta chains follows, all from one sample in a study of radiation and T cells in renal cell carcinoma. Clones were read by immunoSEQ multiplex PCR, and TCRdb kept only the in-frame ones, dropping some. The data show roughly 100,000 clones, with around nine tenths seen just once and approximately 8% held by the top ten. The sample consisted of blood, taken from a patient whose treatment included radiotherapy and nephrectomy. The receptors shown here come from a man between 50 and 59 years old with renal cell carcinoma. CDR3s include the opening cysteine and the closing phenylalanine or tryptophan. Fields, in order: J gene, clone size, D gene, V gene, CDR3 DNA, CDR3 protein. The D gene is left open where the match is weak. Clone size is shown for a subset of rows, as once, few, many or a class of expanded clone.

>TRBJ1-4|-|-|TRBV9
TGTGCCAGCTCCCCCGGGGCAGGTAATGAAAAACTGTTTTTT
CASSPGAGNEKLFF
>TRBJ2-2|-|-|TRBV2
TGTGCCAGCAGTGAGGAGGGGGCCGGGGAGCTGTTTTTT
CASSEEGAGELFF
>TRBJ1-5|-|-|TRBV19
TGTGCCAGTAGTACCACCCCGTGGAGAACCGATCAGCCCCAGCATTTT
CASSTTPWRTDQPQHF
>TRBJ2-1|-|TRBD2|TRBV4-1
TGCGCCAGCAGCCAAGATGGGGGGGGGTCGTACAATGAGCAGTTCTTC
CASSQDGGGSYNEQFF
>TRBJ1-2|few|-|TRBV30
TGTGCCTGGATGGACCGCGCCGGCTACACCTTC
CAWMDRAGYTF
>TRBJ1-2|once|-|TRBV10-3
TGTGCCATCAGTGAGAAAGGGTTCGGCGGCTACACCTTC
CAISEKGFGGYTF
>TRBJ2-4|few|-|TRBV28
TGTGCCAGCGTAAAGGCACGGATAGCCAAAAACATTCAGTACTTC
CASVKARIAKNIQYF
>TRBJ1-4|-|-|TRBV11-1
TGTGCCAGCAGCTTTGGCTCACAAGAAAAACTGTTTTTT
CASSFGSQEKLFF
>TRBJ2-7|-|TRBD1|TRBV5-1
TGCGCCAGCAGCAGGGACAGGGGTTCCCTTAGCTCCTACGAGCAGTACTTC
CASSRDRGSLSSYEQYF
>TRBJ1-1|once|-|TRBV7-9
TGTGCCAGCAGCTTAAACACGAACACTGAAGCTTTCTTT
CASSLNTNTEAFF
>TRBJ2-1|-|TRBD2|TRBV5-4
TGTGCCAGCAGCTCTAGCGGGTCCTACAATGAGCAGTTCTTC
CASSSSGSYNEQFF
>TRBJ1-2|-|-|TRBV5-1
TGCGCCAGCAGCTCTAACCAGGGTTTTGATGGCTACACCTTC
CASSSNQGFDGYTF
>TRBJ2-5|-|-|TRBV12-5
TGTGCTAGTGGTTTGGCAGGGGTCGAGACCCAGTACTTC
CASGLAGVETQYF
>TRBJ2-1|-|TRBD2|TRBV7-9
TGTGCCAGCAGCTTGGGACTAGCGCAGAGGATTGAGCAGTTCTTC
CASSLGLAQRIEQFF
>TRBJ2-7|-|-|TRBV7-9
TGTGCCAGCAGCTTAATGGCTGGGTCCTCCTACGAGCAGTACTTC
CASSLMAGSSYEQYF
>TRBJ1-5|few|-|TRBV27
TGTGCCAGCAGTTTAACGTGGCAGGGGTATCAGCCCCAGCATTTT
CASSLTWQGYQPQHF
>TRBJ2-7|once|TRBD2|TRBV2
TGTGCCAGCTTACCGGGGCTAGCGGACTACGAGCAGTACTTC
CASLPGLADYEQYF
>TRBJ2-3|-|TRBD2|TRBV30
TGTGCCTGGGTTAGCGGGGGAGCAGATACGCAGTATTTT
CAWVSGGADTQYF
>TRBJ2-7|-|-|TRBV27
TGTGCCAGCAGTTTATCTTCGGGGTACGAGCAGTACTTC
CASSLSSGYEQYF
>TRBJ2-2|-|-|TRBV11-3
TGTGCCAGCAGCTACTCCACCGGGGAGCTGTTTTTT
CASSYSTGELFF
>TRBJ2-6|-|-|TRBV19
TGTGCCAGTAGTAAGGGGGGGCCTGGGGCCAACGTCCTGACTTTC
CASSKGGPGANVLTF
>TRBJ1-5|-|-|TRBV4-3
TGCGCCAGCAGCCAGGATTTAGGGGGGAGCAATCAGCCCCAGCATTTT
CASSQDLGGSNQPQHF